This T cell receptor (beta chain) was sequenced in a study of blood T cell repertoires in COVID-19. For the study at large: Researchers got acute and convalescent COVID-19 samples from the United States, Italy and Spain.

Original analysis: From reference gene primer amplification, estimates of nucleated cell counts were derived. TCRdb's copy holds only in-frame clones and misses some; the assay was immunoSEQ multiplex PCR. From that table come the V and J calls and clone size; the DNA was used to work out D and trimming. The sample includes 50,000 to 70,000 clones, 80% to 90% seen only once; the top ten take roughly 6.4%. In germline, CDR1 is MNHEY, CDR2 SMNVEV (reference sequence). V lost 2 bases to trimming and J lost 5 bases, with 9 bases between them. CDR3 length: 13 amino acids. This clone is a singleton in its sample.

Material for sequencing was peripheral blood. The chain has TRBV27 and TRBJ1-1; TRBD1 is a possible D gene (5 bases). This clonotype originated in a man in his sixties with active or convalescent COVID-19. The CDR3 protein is CASSLQGGTEAFF. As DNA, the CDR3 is TGTGCCAGCAGTTTACAGGGTGGAACTGAAGCTTTCTTT.